This record covers a single T cell receptor (beta chain). Its antigen is as yet unknown. The culture ran for nine to eleven days, and then CD4+ T cells were isolated. From March to December 2020, the person had a SARS-CoV-2 infection that was confirmed by PCR. As their vaccination, participants received two doses of either BNT162b2 or mRNA-1273. The record originates from a study of vaccination effects on CD4 cells after COVID-19. Profiling relied on immunoSEQ multiplex PCR, and the TCRdb table lists in-frame clones only, not all of them. The data show 50,000 or so clones, around three quarters seen once. The sequence was collected from a human donor who had a prior SARS-CoV-2 infection. Specimen: CD4+ T cells from PBMCs cultured without peptide, collected after COVID-19 vaccination.

CDR3 sequence reads: CAWSVLRMHEQFF. CDR3 coding DNA: TGTGCCTGGAGTGTGCTTAGAATGCATGAGCAGTTCTTC. The chain recombines TRBV30 with TRBJ2-1; D gene uncertain. Looked up from germline, CDR1 is GTSNPN and CDR2 is SVGIG (reference sequence). This CDR3 has 13 amino acids. V was clipped by 0 bases and J by 8 bases, with 11 bases between them.